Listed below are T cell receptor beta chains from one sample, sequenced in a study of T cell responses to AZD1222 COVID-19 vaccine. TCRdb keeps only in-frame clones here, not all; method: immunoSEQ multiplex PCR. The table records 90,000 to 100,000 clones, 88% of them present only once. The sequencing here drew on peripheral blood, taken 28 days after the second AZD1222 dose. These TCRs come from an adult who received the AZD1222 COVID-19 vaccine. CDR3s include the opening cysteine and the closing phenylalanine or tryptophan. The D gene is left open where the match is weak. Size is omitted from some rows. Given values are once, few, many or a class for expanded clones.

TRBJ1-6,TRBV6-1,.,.,CASSEEEGANSPLHF,TGTGCCAGCAGTGAAGAAGAGGGCGCTAATTCACCCCTCCACTTT
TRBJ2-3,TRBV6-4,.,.,CASSEKAGHQDTQYF,TGTGCCAGCAGTGAGAAAGCGGGTCACCAGGATACGCAGTATTTT
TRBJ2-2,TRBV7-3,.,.,CASSDPPGRRTGELFF,TGTGCCAGCAGCGATCCTCCCGGGCGAAGAACCGGGGAGCTGTTTTTT
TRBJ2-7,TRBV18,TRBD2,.,CASSDPTSGKSYEQYF,TGTGCCAGCTCGGATCCAACTAGCGGGAAATCCTACGAGCAGTACTTC
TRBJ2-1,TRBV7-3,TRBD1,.,CASSFRDRGHDEQFF,TGTGCCAGCAGCTTCCGGGACAGGGGGCACGATGAGCAGTTCTTC
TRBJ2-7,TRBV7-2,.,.,CASRGTGIHEQYF,TGTGCCAGCAGGGGAACAGGTATACACGAGCAGTACTTC
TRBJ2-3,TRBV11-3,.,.,CASSFRGGATDTQYF,TGTGCCAGCAGCTTTCGTGGCGGGGCCACAGATACGCAGTATTTT
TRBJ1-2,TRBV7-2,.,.,CASSLERQYYGYTF,TGTGCCAGCAGCTTAGAACGGCAATACTATGGCTACACCTTC
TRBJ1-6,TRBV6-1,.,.,CASSETWALSSYNSPLHF,TGTGCCAGCAGTGAAACTTGGGCCTTAAGCTCCTATAATTCACCCCTCCACTTT
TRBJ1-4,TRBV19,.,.,CASSMLATPNEKLFF,TGTGCCAGTAGTATGCTCGCCACCCCAAATGAAAAACTGTTTTTT
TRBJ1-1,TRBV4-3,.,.,CASSISMNTEAFF,TGCGCCAGCAGCATTTCTATGAACACTGAAGCTTTCTTT
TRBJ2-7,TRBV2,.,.,CASSAQEYEQYF,TGTGCCAGCAGTGCACAGGAATACGAGCAGTACTTC
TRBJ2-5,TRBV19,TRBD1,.,CASSMGYPTGDRETQYF,TGTGCCAGTTCAATGGGTTACCCCACAGGGGACAGAGAGACCCAGTACTTC
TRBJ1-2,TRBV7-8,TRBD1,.,CASSLFDRGPAYGYTF,TGTGCCAGCAGCCTTTTCGACAGGGGGCCTGCCTATGGCTACACCTTC
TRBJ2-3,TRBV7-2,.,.,CASSLVVSTDTQYF,TGTGCCAGCAGCTTAGTGGTTAGCACAGATACGCAGTATTTT
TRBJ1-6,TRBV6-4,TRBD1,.,CASSLQGADSPLHF,TGTGCCAGCAGTTTACAGGGGGCGGATTCACCCCTCCACTTT
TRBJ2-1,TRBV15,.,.,CATSAYNEQFF,TGTGCCACCAGCGCCTACAATGAGCAGTTCTTC
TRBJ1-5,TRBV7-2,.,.,CASSLGAGFYQPQHF,TGTGCCAGCAGCTTAGGGGCAGGGTTTTATCAGCCCCAGCATTTT
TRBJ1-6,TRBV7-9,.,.,CASSSEWGASSYNSPLHF,TGTGCCAGCAGCTCGGAGTGGGGGGCTAGCTCCTATAATTCACCCCTCCACTTT
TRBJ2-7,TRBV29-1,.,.,CSVEEGREQYF,TGCAGCGTTGAAGAAGGTCGAGAGCAGTACTTC
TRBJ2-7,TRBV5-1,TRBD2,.,CASSLEAPSGIGEQYF,TGCGCCAGCAGCTTGGAAGCCCCCAGCGGGATAGGCGAGCAGTACTTC
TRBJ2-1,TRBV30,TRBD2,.,CGRAGDSYNEQFF,TGTGGGCGAGCGGGGGATTCCTACAATGAGCAGTTCTTC
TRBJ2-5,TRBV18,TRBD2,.,CASSGAGIETQYF,TGTGCCAGCTCCGGAGCGGGAATCGAGACCCAGTACTTC
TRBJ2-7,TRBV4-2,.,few,CASSQDAGYTYEQYF,TGTGCCAGCAGCCAAGATGCAGGGTATACCTACGAGCAGTACTTC
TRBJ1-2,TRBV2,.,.,CASSTEGNYGYTF,TGTGCCAGCAGTACCGAGGGTAACTATGGCTACACCTTC
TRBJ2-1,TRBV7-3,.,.,CASSLAGSEQFF,TGTGCCAGCAGTTTAGCTGGTAGTGAGCAGTTCTTC
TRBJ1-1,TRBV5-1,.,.,CASSFSTVLNTEAFF,TGCGCCAGCAGCTTCTCGACAGTCCTGAACACTGAAGCTTTCTTT
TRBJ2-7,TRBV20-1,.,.,CSASLGTGGNEQYF,TGCAGTGCTAGTCTTGGGACGGGTGGGAACGAGCAGTACTTC
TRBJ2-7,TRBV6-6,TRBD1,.,CASSYTPGQATYEQYF,TGTGCCAGCAGTTACACCCCGGGACAGGCGACCTACGAGCAGTACTTC
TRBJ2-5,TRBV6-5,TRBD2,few,CASSYSTSGGGETQYF,TGTGCCAGCAGTTACTCCACTAGCGGGGGCGGGGAGACCCAGTACTTC
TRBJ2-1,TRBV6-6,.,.,CASSYGTLYNEQFF,TGTGCCAGCAGTTACGGGACTCTGTACAATGAGCAGTTCTTC
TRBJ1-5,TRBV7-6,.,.,CASSHKGGAQPQHF,TGTGCCAGCAGCCATAAGGGAGGGGCTCAGCCCCAGCATTTT
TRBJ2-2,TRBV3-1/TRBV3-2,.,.,CASSPLQNSGTGELFF,TGTGCCAGCAGCCCCCTACAAAACTCGGGCACCGGGGAGCTGTTTTTT